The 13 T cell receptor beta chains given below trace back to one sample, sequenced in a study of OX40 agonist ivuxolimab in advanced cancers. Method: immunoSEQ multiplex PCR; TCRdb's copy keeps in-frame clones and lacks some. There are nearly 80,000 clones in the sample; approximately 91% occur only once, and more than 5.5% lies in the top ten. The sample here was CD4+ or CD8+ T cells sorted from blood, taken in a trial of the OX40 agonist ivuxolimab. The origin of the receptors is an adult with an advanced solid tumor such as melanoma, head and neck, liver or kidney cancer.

CDR3 loop: CASSSGSYEQYF. The CDR3 DNA follows: TGCGCCAGCAGCTCCGGCTCCTACGAGCAGTACTTC. The chain employs TRBV5-1 and TRBJ2-7; D is ambiguous. Between the trimmed V and J ends, which lost 3 bases and 0 bases, there was a span of 4 bases. CDR1 is SGHRS, CDR2 YFSETQ, per germline. The CDR3 loop spans 12 amino acids.

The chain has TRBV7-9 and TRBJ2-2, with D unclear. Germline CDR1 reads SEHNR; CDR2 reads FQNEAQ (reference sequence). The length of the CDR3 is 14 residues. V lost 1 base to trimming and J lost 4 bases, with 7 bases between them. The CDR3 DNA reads TGTGCCAGCAGCTTAGATGGCGGCACCGGGGAGCTGTTTTTT. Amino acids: CASSLDGGTGELFF.

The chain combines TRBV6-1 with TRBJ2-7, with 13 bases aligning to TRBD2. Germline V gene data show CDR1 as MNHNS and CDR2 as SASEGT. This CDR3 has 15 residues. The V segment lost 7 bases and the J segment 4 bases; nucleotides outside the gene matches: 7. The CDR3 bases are TGTGCCAGCAAGCCGGGACTAGCGGGACCATACGAGCAGTACTTC. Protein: CASKPGLAGPYEQYF.

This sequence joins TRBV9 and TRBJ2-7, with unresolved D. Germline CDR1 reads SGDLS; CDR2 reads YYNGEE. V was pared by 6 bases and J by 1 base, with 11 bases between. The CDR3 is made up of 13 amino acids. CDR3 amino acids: CASNFDGSYEQYF. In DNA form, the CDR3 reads TGTGCCAGCAACTTCGACGGGTCCTACGAGCAGTACTTC.

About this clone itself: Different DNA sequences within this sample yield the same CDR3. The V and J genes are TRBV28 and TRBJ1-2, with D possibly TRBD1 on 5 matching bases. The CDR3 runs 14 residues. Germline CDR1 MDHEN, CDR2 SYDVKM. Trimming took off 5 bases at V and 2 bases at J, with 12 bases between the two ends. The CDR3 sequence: CASSPGGVNYGYTF. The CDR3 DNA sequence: TGTGCCAGCAGTCCGGGAGGGGTCAACTATGGCTACACCTTC.

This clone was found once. The CDR3 sequence: CASSHPGQGAHGYTF. The CDR3 coding sequence is TGCGCCAGCAGCCACCCCGGACAGGGGGCGCATGGCTACACCTTC. V usage is TRBV4-1 and J usage is TRBJ1-2; 11 nucleotides agree with TRBD1. J was trimmed by 6 bases and V by 3 bases; bases with no gene match: 6. The germline V gene encodes CDR1 MGHRA and CDR2 YSYEKL. The CDR3 spans 15 residues.

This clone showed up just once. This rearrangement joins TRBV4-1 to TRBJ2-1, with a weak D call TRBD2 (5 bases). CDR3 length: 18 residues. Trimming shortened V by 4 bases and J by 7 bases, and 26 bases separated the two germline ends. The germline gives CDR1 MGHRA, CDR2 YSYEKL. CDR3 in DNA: TGCGCCAGCAGCCTCGATTTAAGCTCTCAAAGCTGGAGGAATGAGCAGTTCTTC. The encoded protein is CASSLDLSSQSWRNEQFF.

The CDR3 is CASSLASGSTDTQYF. CDR3 in DNA: TGTGCCAGCAGCTTGGCTAGCGGGAGCACAGATACGCAGTATTTT. J is TRBJ2-3 and V is TRBV5-4, with 8 bases that match TRBD2. CDR1 and CDR2 from the germline V gene are SGHNT and YYREEE (reference sequence). The CDR3 spans 15 residues. With 0 bases clipped from V and 0 bases from J, the junction kept 0 bases outside the gene matches.

In DNA form, the CDR3 reads TGTGCCAGCAGTCGCCGGCTAGCGGGAGGTCCCGAGACCCAGTACTTC. Protein sequence: CASSRRLAGGPETQYF. The V gene is TRBV28, the J gene TRBJ2-5; 11 bases map to TRBD2. Germline-derived CDR1 and CDR2 are MDHEN and SYDVKM. The CDR3 is made up of 16 amino acids. Trimming at V came to 5 bases and at J to 5 bases, leaving 10 bases not matched to a gene.

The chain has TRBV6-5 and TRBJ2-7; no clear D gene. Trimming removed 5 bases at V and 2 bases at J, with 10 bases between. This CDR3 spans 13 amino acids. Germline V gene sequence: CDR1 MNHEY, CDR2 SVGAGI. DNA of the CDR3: TGTGCCAGCAGTACCGGCCCGGCCTACGAGCAGTACTTC. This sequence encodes CASSTGPAYEQYF.

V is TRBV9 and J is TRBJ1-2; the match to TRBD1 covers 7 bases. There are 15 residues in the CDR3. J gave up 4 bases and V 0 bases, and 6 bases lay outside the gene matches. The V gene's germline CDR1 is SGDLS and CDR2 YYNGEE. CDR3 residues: CASSVDTGQSYGYTF. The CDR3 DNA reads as TGTGCCAGCAGCGTAGATACGGGACAGTCCTATGGCTACACCTTC.

CDR3 amino acids: CASSKTAGTGSGYTF. The CDR3 DNA reads TGCGCCAGCAGTAAAACCGCCGGGACAGGGTCTGGCTACACCTTC. The J gene is TRBJ1-2, the V gene TRBV5-1, with 9 bases fitting TRBD1. The CDR3 spans 15 residues. Germline values: CDR1 SGHRS, CDR2 YFSETQ. V lost 5 bases to trimming and J lost 7 bases; unmatched junction nucleotides: 12. Variable domain in full (rest from reference TRBV5-1 and TRBJ1-2): KAGVTQTPRYLIKTRGQQVTLSCSPISGHRSVSWYQQTPGQGLQFLFEYFSETQRNKGNFPGRFSGRQFSNSRSEMNVSTLELGDSALYLCASSKTAGTGSGYTFGSGTRLTVV.

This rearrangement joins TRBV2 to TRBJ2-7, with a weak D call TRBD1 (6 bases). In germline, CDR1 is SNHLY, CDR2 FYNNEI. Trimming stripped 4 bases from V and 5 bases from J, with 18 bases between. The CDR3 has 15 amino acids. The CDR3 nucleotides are TGTGCCAGCAGTGGGCCTGAACAGGGAAATGACGAGCAGTACTTC. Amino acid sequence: CASSGPEQGNDEQYF. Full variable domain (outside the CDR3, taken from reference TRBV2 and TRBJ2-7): EPEVTQTPSHQVTQMGQEVILRCVPISNHLYFYWYRQILGQKVEFLVSFYNNEISEKSEIFDDQFSVERPDGSNFTLKIRSTKLEDSAMYFCASSGPEQGNDEQYFGPGTRLTVT.